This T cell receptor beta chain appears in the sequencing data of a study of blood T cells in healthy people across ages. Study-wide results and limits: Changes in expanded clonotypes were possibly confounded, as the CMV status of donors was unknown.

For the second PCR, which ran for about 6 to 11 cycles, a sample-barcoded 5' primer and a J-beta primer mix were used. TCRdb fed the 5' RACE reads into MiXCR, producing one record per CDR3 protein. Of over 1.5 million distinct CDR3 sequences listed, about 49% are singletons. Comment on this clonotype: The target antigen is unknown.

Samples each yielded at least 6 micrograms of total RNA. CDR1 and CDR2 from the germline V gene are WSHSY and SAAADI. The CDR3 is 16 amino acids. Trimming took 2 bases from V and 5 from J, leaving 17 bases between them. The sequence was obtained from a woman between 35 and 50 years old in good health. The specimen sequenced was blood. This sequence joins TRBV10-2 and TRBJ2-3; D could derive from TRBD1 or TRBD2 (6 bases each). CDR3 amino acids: CASSELRGRALDTQYF. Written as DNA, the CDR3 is TGCGCCAGCAGTGAGCTTCGGGGGCGGGCGTTAGATACGCAGTATTTT.